This T cell receptor beta chain was captured by sequencing in a study of OX40 agonist ivuxolimab in advanced cancers. Study-wide results and caveats: Researchers did not establish what antigens the expanded peripheral T cells target. Clones of CD4+ and CD8+ blood T cells grew by week 6 at doses of 0.1 to 3.0 mg/kg.

This clone was picked up a small number of times. Its specificity is unknown. Trimming shortened V by 5 bases and J by 2 bases, and 7 bases separated the two germline ends. This CDR3 has 13 residues. Per the germline V gene, CDR1 is LNHDA and CDR2 is SQIVND (reference sequence). Sequencing used immunoSEQ multiplex PCR; TCRdb keeps in-frame clones, though not all of them. The sample comprises 40,000 to 45,000 clones, approximately 87% of which are singletons, and roughly 3.6% rests with the top ten. This specimen was CD4+ or CD8+ T cells sorted from blood, taken in a trial of the OX40 agonist ivuxolimab. The V and J genes are TRBV19 and TRBJ1-5; no clear D gene. The clonotype was recovered from an adult with an advanced solid tumor such as melanoma, head and neck, liver or kidney cancer. The CDR3 region has the DNA TGTGCCAGTAGTCTCCGCGGCAATCAGCCCCAGCATTTT. It yields the protein CASSLRGNQPQHF.